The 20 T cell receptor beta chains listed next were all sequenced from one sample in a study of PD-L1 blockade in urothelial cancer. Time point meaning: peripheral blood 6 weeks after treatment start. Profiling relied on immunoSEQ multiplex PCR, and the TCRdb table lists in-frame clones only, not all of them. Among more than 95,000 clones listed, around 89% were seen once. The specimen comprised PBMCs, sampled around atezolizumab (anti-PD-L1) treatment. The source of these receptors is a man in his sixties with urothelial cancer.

The chain's CDR3 is CASSSSQVNSPLHF. CDR3 DNA: TGTGCCAGCAGTTCCTCACAGGTTAATTCACCCCTCCACTTT. The V gene is TRBV2, the J gene TRBJ1-6; the D gene is possibly TRBD1 (5 bases). CDR1 is SNHLY, CDR2 FYNNEI, per germline. The CDR3 length is 14 residues. V was shortened by 5 bases and J by 6 bases, with 11 bases between the two germline ends.

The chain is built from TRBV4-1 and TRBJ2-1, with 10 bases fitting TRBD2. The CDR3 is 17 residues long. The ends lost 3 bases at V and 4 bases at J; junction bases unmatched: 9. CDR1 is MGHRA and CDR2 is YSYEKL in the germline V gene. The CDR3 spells CASSQTSGSLPYNEQFF. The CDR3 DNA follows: TGCGCCAGCAGCCAGACTAGCGGGTCGTTACCTTACAATGAGCAGTTCTTC.

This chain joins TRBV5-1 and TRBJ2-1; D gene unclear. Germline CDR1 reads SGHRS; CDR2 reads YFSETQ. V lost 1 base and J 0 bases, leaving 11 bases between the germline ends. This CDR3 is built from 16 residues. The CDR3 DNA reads TGCGCCAGCAGCTTGCCCTCCCTCTTCTCCTACAATGAGCAGTTCTTC. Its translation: CASSLPSLFSYNEQFF.

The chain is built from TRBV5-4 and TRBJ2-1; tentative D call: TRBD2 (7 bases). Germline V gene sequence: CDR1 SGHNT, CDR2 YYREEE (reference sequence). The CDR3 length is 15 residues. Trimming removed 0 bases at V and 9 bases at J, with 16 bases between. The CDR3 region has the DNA TGTGCCAGCAGCTTGGATGCGGGGGCCGGGGGTGAGCAGTTCTTC. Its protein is CASSLDAGAGGEQFF.

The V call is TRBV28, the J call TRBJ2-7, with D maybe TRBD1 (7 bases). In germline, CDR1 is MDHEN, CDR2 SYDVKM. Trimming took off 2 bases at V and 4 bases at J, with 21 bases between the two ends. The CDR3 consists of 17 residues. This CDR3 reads CASSLSGGGSAFYEQYF. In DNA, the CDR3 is TGTGCCAGCAGTTTAAGCGGAGGGGGCTCCGCATTTTACGAGCAGTACTTC.

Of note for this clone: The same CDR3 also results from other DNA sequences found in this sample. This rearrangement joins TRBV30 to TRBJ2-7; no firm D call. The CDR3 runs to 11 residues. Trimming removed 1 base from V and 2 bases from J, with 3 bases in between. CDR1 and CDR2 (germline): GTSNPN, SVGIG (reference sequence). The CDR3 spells CAWSAAYEQYF. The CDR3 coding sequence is TGTGCCTGGAGTGCAGCCTACGAGCAGTACTTC.

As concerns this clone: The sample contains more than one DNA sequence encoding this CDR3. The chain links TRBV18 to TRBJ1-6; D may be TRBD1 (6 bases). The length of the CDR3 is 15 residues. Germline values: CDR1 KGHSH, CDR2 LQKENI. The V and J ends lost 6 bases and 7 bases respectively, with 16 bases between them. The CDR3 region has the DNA TGTGCCAGCTCCCCCGGGAGGGGGAACAATTCACCCCTCCACTTT. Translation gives CASSPGRGNNSPLHF. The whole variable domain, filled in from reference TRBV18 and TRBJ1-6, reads NAGVMQNPRHLVRRRGQEARLRCSPMKGHSHVYWYRQLPEEGLKFMVYLQKENIIDESGMPKERFSAEFPKEGPSILRIQQVVRGDSAAYFCASSPGRGNNSPLHFGNGTRLTVT.

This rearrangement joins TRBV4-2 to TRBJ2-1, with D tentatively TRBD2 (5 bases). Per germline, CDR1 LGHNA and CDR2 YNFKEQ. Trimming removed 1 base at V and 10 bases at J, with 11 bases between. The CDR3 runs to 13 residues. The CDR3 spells CASSQAHTGEQFF. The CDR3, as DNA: TGTGCCAGCAGCCAAGCTCACACGGGGGAGCAGTTCTTC.

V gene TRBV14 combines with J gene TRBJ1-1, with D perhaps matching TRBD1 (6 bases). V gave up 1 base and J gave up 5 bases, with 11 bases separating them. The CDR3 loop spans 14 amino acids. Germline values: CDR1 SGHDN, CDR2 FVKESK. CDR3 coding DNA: TGTGCCAGCAGCCAAGTAAGGGGGGGTACTGAAGCTTTCTTT. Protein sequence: CASSQVRGGTEAFF.

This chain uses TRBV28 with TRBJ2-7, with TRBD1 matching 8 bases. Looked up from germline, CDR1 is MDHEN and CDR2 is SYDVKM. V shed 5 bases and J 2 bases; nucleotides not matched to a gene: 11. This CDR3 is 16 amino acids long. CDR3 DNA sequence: TGTGCCAGCAGTCCTCTTAAGGACAGGGTGACCTACGAGCAGTACTTC. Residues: CASSPLKDRVTYEQYF.

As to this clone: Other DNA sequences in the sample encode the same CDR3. The CDR3 here is CASSGAGTGNGYTF. The CDR3 nucleotides are TGTGCCAGCAGCGGAGCCGGGACAGGGAATGGCTACACCTTC. This chain connects TRBV9 to TRBJ1-2; 9 bases fit TRBD1. With 3 bases clipped from V and 6 bases from J, the junction kept 6 bases outside the gene matches. Germline V gene sequence: CDR1 SGDLS, CDR2 YYNGEE. This CDR3 contains 14 residues.

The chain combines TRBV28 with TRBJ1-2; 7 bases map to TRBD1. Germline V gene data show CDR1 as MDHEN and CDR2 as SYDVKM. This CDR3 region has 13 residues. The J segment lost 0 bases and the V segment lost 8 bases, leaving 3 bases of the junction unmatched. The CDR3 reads CASWDSPNYGYTF. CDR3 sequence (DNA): TGTGCCAGCTGGGACAGTCCTAACTATGGCTACACCTTC.

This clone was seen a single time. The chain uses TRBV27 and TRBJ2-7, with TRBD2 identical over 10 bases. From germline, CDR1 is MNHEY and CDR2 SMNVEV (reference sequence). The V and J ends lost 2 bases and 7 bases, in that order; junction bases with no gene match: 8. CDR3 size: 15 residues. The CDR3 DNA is TGTGCCAGCAGTTTACGCCTAGCGGGAGTGGGGGAGCAGTACTTC. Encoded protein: CASSLRLAGVGEQYF.

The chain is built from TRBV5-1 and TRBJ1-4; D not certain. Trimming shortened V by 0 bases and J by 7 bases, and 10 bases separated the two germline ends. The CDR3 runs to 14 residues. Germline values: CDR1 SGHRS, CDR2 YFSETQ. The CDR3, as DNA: TGCGCCAGCAGCTTGGATGTCGCCGGTGAAAAACTGTTTTTT. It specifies CASSLDVAGEKLFF.

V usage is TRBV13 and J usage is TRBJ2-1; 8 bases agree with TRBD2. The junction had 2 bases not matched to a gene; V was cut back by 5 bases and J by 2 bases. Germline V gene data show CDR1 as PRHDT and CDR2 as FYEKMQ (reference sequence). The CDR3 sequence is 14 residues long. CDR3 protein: CASSRGGAYNEQFF. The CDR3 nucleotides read TGTGCCAGCAGCCGGGGGGGTGCCTACAATGAGCAGTTCTTC.

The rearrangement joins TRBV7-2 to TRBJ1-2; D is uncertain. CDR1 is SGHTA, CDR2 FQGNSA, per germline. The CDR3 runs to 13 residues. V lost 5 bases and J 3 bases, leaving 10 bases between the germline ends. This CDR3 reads CASSLLVDYGYTF. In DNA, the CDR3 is TGTGCCAGCAGCCTTCTAGTGGACTATGGCTACACCTTC. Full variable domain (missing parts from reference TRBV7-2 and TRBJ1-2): GAGVSQSPSNKVTEKGKDVELRCDPISGHTALYWYRQSLGQGLEFLIYFQGNSAPDKSGLPSDRFSAERTGGSVSTLTIQRTQQEDSAVYLCASSLLVDYGYTFGSGTRLTVV.

CDR3 region: CASSHRNEQFF. In nucleotides, the CDR3 is TGCGCCAGCAGCCACAGGAATGAGCAGTTCTTC. The chain links TRBV23-1 to TRBJ2-1, with D possibly being TRBD1 (5 bases). TRBV23-1 counts as an open reading frame of uncertain function. This CDR3 is built from 11 residues. The ends were cut back, 6 bases at V and 7 bases at J, with 7 bases in the middle.

The CDR3 sequence: CASTRTGTGELFF. The DNA of the CDR3 is TGTGCCAGCACTAGAACGGGCACCGGGGAGCTGTTTTTT. The chain links TRBV6-5 to TRBJ2-2; D gene uncertain. The CDR3 covers 13 residues. CDR1 and CDR2 from the germline V gene are MNHEY and SVGAGI. Trimming cost V 7 bases and J 4 bases, with 10 bases left between them.

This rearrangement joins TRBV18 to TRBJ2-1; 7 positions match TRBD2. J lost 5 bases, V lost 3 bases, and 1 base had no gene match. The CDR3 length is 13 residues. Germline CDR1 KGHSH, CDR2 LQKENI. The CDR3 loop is CASSPGLDNEQFF. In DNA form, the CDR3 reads TGTGCCAGCTCACCTGGACTAGACAATGAGCAGTTCTTC.

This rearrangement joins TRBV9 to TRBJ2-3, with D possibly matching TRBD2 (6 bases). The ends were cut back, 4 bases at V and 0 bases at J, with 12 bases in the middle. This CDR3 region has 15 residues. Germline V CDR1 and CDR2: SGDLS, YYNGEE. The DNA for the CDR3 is TGTGCCAGCAGCTCCGGACTAACTAGCACAGATACGCAGTATTTT. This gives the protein CASSSGLTSTDTQYF.